This TCR beta chain was captured by sequencing in a study of Ad26.COV2.S vaccination and SARS-CoV-2 variants. Study background: Once or twice, 56 days apart, Ad26.COV2.S was delivered intramuscularly. Broader study findings: Those who received the vaccine showed greater spike-specific TCR breadth than those given placebo.

CDR3 length: 14 amino acids. Germline V CDR1 and CDR2: SGHTA, FQGNSA. Germline trimming cut 1 base from V and 7 bases from J; bases unmatched to any gene: 4. Specified treatment: around 19 received Ad26.COV2.S at low or high dose, single or two shots; about 5 received placebo; per-sample allocation not given. Specimen acquisition occurred on day 63 following the initial vaccine or placebo injection. The assay was immunoSEQ multiplex PCR, and TCRdb's table has in-frame clones only and misses some. This table has 320,000 or so clones, 85% to 90% appearing once. Details on this clone: Its specificity is not known.

This chain joins TRBV7-2 and TRBJ1-3; 7 bases agree with TRBD1. The source is a person between 18 and 59 years old who received the Ad26.COV2.S COVID-19 vaccine or a placebo. The starting material was peripheral blood, obtained in a trial of Ad26.COV2.S vaccine versus placebo. In DNA form, the CDR3 reads TGTGCCAGCAGCTTAGAACAGGGGAGGAACACCATATATTTT. It encodes CASSLEQGRNTIYF.